This TCR beta chain was sequenced during a study of cytomegalovirus exposure and HLA in healthy donors. The study, taken as a whole, reports: It is likely that the observed cluster of highly shared sequence variants was a sequencing artifact. A later analysis by the authors found several of the most significant clusters apparently linked to common viral pathogens.

In regard to this clone: Its cognate antigen is unknown.

The CDR3 spans 13 residues. Germline V gene sequence: CDR1 SGHTS, CDR2 YDEGEE. V was shortened by 0 bases and J by 4 bases, with 7 bases between the two germline ends. The PCR contained 60 Vbeta and 13 Jbeta primers. As processed by the authors: Later analysis identified 80 million to 85 million unique TCR beta chains, approximately 10 million shared. Method: immunoSEQ multiplex PCR; TCRdb's copy keeps in-frame clones and lacks some. For V, J and clone size, that table is used; D and trimming come from the DNA. The sample totals 160,000 or so clones. The gene calls are TRBV5-8 and TRBJ1-1; D may be TRBD1 (5 bases). The sequence was obtained from a man aged 25 to 40 in good health and CMV-seronegative. Sequenced: PBMCs. The chain's CDR3 is CASSLAGVTEAFF. As DNA, the CDR3 is TGTGCCAGCAGCTTGGCGGGGGTCACTGAAGCTTTCTTT. Looking up the rest from reference TRBV5-8 and TRBJ1-1 gives the full variable domain: EAGVTQSPTHLIKTRGQQATLRCSPISGHTSVYWYQQALGLGLQFLLWYDEGEERNRGNFPPRFSGRQFPNYSSELNVNALELEDSALYLCASSLAGVTEAFFGQGTRLTVV.